This TCR beta chain came from a study of blood T cell repertoires in COVID-19. The wider study: Samples taken during acute and convalescent COVID-19 were collected in the United States, Italy and Spain. From T cells, B-cell-depleted T cells, or PBMCs came the material, which was cDNA or gDNA.

CDR1 is LNHDA and CDR2 is SQIVND in the germline V gene (reference sequence). The CDR3 consists of 15 residues. V lost 6 bases and J 4 bases, leaving 16 bases between the germline ends. The protocol was immunoSEQ multiplex PCR, while the TCRdb copy is restricted to in-frame clones and leaves out a portion. The sample contains some 120,000 clones, over 80% of which appear only once. The rearrangement joins TRBV19 to TRBJ1-3; D may be TRBD1 (6 bases). The clonotype originates from a woman aged 65 to 85 with acute or convalescent COVID-19. Material: peripheral blood. The CDR3 DNA sequence: TGTGCCAGTAGCCAAGACAGGTCAACCGGAAACACCATATATTTT. Encoded protein: CASSQDRSTGNTIYF.